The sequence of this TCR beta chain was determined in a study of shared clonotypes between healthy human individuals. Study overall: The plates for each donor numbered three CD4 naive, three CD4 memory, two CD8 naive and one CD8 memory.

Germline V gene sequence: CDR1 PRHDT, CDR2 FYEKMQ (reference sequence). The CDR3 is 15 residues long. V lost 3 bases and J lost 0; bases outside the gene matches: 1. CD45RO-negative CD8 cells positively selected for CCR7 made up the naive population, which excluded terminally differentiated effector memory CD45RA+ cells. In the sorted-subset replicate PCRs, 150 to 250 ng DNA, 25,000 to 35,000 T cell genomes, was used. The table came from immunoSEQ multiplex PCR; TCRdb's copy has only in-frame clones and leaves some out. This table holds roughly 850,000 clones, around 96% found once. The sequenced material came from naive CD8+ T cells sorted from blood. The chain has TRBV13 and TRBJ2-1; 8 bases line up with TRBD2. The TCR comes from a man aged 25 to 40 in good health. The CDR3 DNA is TGTGCCAGCAGCTTTACTAGCGGCTCCTACAATGAGCAGTTCTTC. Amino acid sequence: CASSFTSGSYNEQFF.